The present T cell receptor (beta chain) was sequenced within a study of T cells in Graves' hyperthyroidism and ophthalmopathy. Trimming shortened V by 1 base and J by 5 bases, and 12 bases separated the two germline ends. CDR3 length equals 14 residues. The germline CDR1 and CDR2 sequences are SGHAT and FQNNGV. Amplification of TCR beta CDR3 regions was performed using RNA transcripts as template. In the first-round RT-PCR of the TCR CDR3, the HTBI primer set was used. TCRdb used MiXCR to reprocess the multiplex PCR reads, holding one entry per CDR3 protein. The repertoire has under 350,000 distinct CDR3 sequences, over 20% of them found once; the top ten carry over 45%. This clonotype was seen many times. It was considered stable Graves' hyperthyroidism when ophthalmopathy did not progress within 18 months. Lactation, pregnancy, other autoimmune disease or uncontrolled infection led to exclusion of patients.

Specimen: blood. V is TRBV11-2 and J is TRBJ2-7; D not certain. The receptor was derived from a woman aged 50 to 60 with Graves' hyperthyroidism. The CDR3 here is CASSLALGSHEQYF. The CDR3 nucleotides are TGTGCCAGCAGCTTAGCTCTGGGCAGCCACGAGCAGTACTTC.